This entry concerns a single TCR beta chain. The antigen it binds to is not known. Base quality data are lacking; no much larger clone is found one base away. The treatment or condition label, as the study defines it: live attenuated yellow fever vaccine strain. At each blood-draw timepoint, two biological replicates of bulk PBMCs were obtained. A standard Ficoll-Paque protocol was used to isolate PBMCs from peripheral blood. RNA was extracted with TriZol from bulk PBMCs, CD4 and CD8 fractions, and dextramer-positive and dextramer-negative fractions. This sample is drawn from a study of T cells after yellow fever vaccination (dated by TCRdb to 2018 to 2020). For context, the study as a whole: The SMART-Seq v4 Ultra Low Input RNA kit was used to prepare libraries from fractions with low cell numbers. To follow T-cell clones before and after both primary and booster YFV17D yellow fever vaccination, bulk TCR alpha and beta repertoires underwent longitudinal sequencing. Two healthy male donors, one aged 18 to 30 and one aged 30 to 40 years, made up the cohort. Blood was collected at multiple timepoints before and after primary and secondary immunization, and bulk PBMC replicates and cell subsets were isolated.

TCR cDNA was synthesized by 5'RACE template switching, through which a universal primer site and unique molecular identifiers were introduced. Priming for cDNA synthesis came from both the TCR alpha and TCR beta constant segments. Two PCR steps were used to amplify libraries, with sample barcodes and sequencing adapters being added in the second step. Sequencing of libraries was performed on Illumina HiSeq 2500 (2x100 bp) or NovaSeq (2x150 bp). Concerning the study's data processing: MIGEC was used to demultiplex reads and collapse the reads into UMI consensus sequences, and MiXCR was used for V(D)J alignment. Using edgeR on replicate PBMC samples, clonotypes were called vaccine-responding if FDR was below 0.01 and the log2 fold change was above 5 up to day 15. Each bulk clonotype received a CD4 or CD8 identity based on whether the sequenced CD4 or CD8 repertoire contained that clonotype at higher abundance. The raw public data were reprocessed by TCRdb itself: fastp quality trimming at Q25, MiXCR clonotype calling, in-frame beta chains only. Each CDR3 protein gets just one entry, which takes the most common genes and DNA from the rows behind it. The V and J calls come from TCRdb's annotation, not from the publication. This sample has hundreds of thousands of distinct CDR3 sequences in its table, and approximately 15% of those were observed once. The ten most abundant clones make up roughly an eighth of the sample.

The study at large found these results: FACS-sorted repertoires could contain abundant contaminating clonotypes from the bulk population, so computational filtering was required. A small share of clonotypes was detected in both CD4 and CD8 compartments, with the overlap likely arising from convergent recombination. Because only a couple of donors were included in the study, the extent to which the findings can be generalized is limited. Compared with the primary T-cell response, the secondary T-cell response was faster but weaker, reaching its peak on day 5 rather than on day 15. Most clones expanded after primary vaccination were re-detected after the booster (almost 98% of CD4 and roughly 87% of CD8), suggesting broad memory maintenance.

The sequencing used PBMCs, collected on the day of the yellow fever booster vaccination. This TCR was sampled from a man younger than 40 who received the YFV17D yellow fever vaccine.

The nucleotide sequence reads TGCAGCGTTGGAAGGACAGGGCTGCCCCACGAGCAGTACTTC. It translates as CSVGRTGLPHEQYF. The V gene is TRBV29-1 and the J gene is TRBJ2-7; 8 nucleotides in the junction match TRBD1. According to the germline V gene, CDR1 reads SQVTM and CDR2 reads ANQGSEA. Inclusive of the bounding cysteine and phenylalanine, the CDR3 is 14 residues long. CDR3 DNA is the only sequence kept; it has 42 bases, read in frame from the first base. Unmatched junction bases come to 10, with V trimmed by 4 bases and J by 5 bases.